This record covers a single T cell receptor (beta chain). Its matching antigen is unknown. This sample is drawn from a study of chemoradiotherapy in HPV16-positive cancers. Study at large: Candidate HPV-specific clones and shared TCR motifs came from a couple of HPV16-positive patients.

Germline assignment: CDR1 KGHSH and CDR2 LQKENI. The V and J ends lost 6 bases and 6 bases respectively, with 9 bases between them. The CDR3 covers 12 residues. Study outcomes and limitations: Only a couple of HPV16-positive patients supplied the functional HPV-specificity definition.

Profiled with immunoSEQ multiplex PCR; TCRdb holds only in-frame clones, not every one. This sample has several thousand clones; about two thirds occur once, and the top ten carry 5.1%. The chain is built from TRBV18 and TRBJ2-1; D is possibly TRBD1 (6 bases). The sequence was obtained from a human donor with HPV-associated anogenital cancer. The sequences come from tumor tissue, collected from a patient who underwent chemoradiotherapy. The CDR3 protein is CASSTDSNEQFF. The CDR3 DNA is TGTGCCAGCTCTACGGACAGCAATGAGCAGTTCTTC.